These 3 T cell receptor beta chains share one sample of origin, sequenced in a study of OX40 agonist ivuxolimab in advanced cancers. Produced via immunoSEQ multiplex PCR; TCRdb's table is partial and in-frame only. Of 50,000 to 85,000 clones in the sample, 87% were seen once. Here the sequenced sample was CD4+ or CD8+ T cells sorted from blood, taken in a trial of the OX40 agonist ivuxolimab. These receptors were collected from an adult with an advanced solid tumor such as melanoma, head and neck, liver or kidney cancer.

The chain employs TRBV6-5 and TRBJ1-3, with D possibly TRBD1 on 6 matching bases. Per germline, CDR1 MNHEY and CDR2 SVGAGI. V was clipped by 9 bases and J by 4 bases, with 19 bases between them. This CDR3 comprises 15 residues. CDR3 loop: CASKTGQSAGNTIYF. The CDR3 DNA follows: TGTGCCAGTAAAACCGGACAGTCCGCCGGAAACACCATATATTTT.

This chain joins TRBV7-2 and TRBJ2-1, with TRBD2 identical over 14 bases. Unmatched junction bases numbered 7, after V lost 3 bases and J lost 9 bases. CDR3 length: 16 residues. CDR1 and CDR2 from the germline V gene are SGHTA and FQGNSA. The CDR3 protein is CASSFVTSGRASEQFF. DNA of the CDR3: TGTGCCAGCAGCTTCGTGACTAGCGGGAGGGCCAGTGAGCAGTTCTTC.

The chain couples TRBV19 to TRBJ1-1; D not certain. V was shortened by 6 bases and J by 1 base, with 12 bases between the two germline ends. The CDR3 extends over 14 amino acids. Germline CDR1 LNHDA, CDR2 SQIVND (reference sequence). The CDR3 nucleotides are TGTGCCAGTAGAAAATGGACGGCGAACACTGAAGCTTTCTTT. It translates to CASRKWTANTEAFF. The variable domain in full, with the rest retrieved from reference TRBV19 and TRBJ1-1, is DGGITQSPKYLFRKEGQNVTLSCEQNLNHDAMYWYRQDPGQGLRLIYYSQIVNDFQKGDIAEGYSVSREKKESFPLTVTSAQKNPTAFYLCASRKWTANTEAFFGQGTRLTVV.